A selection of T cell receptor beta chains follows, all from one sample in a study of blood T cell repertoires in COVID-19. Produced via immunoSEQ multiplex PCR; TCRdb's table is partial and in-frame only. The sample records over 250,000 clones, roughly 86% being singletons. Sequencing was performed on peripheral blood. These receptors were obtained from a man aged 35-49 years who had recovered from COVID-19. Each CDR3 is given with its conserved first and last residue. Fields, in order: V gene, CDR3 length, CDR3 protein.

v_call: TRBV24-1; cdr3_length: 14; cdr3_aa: CATTWTDSFHEQYF
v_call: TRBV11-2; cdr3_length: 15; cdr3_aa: CASSSLTGPTDTQYF
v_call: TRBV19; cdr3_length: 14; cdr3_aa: CASNPTGDRKPQHF
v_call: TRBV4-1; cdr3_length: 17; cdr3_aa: CASSQVGLAGMVGELFF
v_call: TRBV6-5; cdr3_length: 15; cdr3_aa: CASRFGTPRNYGYTF
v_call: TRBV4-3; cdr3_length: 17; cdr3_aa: CASSQQVGGRGYNEQFF
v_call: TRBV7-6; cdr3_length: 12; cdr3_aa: CASSPGEYEQYF
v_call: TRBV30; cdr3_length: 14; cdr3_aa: CAWSVLTGPETQYF
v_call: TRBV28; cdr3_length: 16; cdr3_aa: CASSQTGTGIIYEQYF
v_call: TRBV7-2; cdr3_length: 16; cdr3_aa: CASSKLRQPAYNEQFF
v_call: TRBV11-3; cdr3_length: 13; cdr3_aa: CASSLSGLHEQYF
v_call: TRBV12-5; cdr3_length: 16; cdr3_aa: CASGTGQALSTDTQYF
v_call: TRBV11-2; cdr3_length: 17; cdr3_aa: CASSSGWQGALGNTIYF